This T cell receptor gamma chain was sequenced in a study of γδ T cells in repeated Plasmodium falciparum infection (dated by TCRdb to the early 2020s). With respect to the entire study: The natural-infection arm enrolled Malian children exposed to intense seasonal malaria transmission and compared the Malian children with Australian children matched for age and gender. Samples from controlled-infection subjects were taken at baseline, just before selected infections, and 21 days after each infection. Four controlled human malaria infections were administered to several malaria-naive U.S. adults over around 630 days by bites from P. falciparum NF54-infected Anopheles stephensi mosquitoes. In the study, the shaping of the human gammadelta T cell repertoire by repeated Plasmodium falciparum infection was examined using natural infection in Mali and controlled human malaria infection. Malian gammadelta TCR repertoires were analysed cross-sectionally during no-transmission periods and longitudinally across acute febrile malaria episodes. What the study reported, not specific to this receptor: The Malian cohort was drawn from a small rural village made up mostly of one ethnic group, which limits generalizability. Analysis of inter-individual variability in gammadelta T cell responses was limited by the small size of the controlled-infection cohort. In Vdelta2-negative, largely Vdelta1+, gammadelta TCR repertoires, repeated controlled infections appeared to drive waves of new clonotype selection. Compared with Australian children, Malian children appeared to have Vdelta2-negative gammadelta TCR repertoires that were more clonally expanded, less diverse and less shared. Vgamma9/Vdelta2+ TCR repertoires showed a highly stable polyclonal repertoire over time and infection, with many inter-individual overlapping TCRgamma sequences.

Receptor libraries were prepared by multiplex PCR. The listed sequencing device is Illumina MiSeq. From each sorted gammadelta T cell sample, both TCR gamma (TRG) and TCR delta (TRD) chains were sequenced. Per the authors' processing: Repertoire analyses included clonotype tree plots, accumulated frequency of the top 20 clonotypes, diversity index (DI) and D75 metrics. TCRdb recomputed clones from the public reads with CATT; identical DNA rows were then combined. TCRdb, not the original authors, processed these V and J calls. This sample is represented by 14,000 or so gamma-chain clones; roughly 1.7% of them were singletons. The ten largest clones represent around 30% of the sample. Via the germline V gene (reference sequence), CDR1 is VTNTFY and CDR2 YDVSTARD. Including cysteine and phenylalanine, the CDR3 has 13 amino acids. Only the CDR3 DNA stays, 39 bases, in frame from base 1. Vgamma9/Vdelta2+ and Vdelta2-negative gammadelta T cell populations were flow-sorted from peripheral blood mononuclear cells for bulk TCR repertoire analysis.

In its sample, this clone was seen a few times. Its antigen is not yet known. The TCRdb protein, from a much larger clone, departs from this DNA's translation at residue 11, likely by read error; the protein shown derives from the DNA. The receptor's source is a pool of human donors (malaria-infected and uninfected, not separated). The V gene is given as TRGV3, and no J gene call is available. Sequences were obtained from gamma-delta T cells from blood. The CDR3: CATWDRRGYKRLF. The DNA is TGTGCCACCTGGGACAGGCGGGGTTATAAGAGACTCTTT.